This record looks at one TCR beta chain sequence and its context. Its antigen is undetermined. This record comes from a study of tumor-infiltrating lymphocytes in primary liver carcinoma. Notes on the study in general: Lower overlap was observed for tumor-adjacent and tumor-blood pairs relative to tumor region pairs. Tumor top-250-clone fraction significantly exceeded that of blood (p = 0.039). Only around 7-24% of top clones occurred in all five tumor regions.

Co-extracting RNA and DNA was done with roughly 17-34 mg of unsorted bulk tissue as input. Researchers generated TCR beta cDNA from approximately 500 ng of total RNA, relying on a constant-region primer. Three rounds of nested multiplex PCR with slightly modified ARM-PCR produced TCR beta libraries. Running 9 to 11 cycles apiece, the first two PCR rounds relied on TRBV1-TRBV30 forward primers together with a C-beta reverse primer. From the multiplex PCR reads, TCRdb called clonotypes with MiXCR, one entry per CDR3 protein. The repertoire holds more than 90,000 distinct CDR3 sequences, with approximately 70% as singletons. Germline V gene sequence: CDR1 MDHEN, CDR2 SYDVKM. This CDR3 has 15 amino acids. V was clipped by 6 bases and J by 3 bases, with 17 bases between them.

The sequence was collected from a woman aged 55 to 70 with primary liver carcinoma and hepatitis B virus infection. The chain uses TRBV28 and TRBJ1-1; D possibly corresponds to TRBD1 (5 bases). Material: liver tumor tissue from sampling region 2. Subset reported: tumor region T2, inferior pole. CDR3 sequence (DNA): TGTGCCAGCAGCCGCCCCAGGGATCGGCACACTGAAGCTTTCTTT. Residues: CASSRPRDRHTEAFF.